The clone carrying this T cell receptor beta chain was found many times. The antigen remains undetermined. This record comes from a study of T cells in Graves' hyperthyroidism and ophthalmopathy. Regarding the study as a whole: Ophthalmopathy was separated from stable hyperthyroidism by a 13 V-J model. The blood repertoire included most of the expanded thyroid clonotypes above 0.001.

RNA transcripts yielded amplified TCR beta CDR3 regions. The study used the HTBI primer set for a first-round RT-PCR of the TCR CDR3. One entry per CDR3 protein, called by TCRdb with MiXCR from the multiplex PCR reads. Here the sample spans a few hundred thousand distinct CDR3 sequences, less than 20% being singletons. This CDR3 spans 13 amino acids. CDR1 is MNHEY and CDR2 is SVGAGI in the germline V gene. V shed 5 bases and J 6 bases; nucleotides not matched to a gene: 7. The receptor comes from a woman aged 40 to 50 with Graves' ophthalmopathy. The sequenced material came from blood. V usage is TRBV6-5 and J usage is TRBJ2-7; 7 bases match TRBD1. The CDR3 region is CASSTGQVSEQYF. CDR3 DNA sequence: TGTGCCAGCAGTACCGGACAGGTCTCCGAGCAGTACTTC.